This TCR beta chain was identified in a study of cytomegalovirus exposure and HLA in healthy donors. Whole-study context: A data release that came early held roughly 80 million unique TCRs from HLA-typed donors.

Study-wide points: The authors later found HLA-associated TCR beta chains more clonally expanded than equally common others.

Primers for the PCR totalled 60 Vbeta and 13 Jbeta. Sequencing used immunoSEQ multiplex PCR; TCRdb keeps in-frame clones, though not all of them. In the table there are over 100,000 clones, approximately 80% of which are singletons. For this clone: Antigen: not known.

V lost 5 bases, J lost 3 bases, and 13 bases lay in between. Germline V CDR1 and CDR2: MNHEY, SVGAGI. This CDR3 has 14 amino acids. The chain joins TRBV6-5 to TRBJ1-1; tentative D call: TRBD1 (5 bases). This TCR was recovered from a man aged 25-40 years in good health and CMV-seropositive. The source material was PBMCs. The CDR3 DNA reads as TGTGCCAGCAGTGAAGTGGGCAGGGACACTGAAGCTTTCTTT. Encoded protein: CASSEVGRDTEAFF.